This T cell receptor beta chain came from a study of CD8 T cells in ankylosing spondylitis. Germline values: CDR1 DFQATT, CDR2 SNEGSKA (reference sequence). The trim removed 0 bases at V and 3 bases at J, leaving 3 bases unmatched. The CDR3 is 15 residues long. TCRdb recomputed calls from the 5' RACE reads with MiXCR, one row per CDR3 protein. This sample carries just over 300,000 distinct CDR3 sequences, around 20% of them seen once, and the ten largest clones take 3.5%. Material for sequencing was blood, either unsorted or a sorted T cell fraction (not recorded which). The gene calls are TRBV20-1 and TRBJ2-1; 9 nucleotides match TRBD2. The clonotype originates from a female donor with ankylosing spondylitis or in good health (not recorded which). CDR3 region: CSARDVTSGYNEQFF. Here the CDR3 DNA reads TGCAGTGCTAGAGATGTGACTAGCGGCTACAATGAGCAGTTCTTC.